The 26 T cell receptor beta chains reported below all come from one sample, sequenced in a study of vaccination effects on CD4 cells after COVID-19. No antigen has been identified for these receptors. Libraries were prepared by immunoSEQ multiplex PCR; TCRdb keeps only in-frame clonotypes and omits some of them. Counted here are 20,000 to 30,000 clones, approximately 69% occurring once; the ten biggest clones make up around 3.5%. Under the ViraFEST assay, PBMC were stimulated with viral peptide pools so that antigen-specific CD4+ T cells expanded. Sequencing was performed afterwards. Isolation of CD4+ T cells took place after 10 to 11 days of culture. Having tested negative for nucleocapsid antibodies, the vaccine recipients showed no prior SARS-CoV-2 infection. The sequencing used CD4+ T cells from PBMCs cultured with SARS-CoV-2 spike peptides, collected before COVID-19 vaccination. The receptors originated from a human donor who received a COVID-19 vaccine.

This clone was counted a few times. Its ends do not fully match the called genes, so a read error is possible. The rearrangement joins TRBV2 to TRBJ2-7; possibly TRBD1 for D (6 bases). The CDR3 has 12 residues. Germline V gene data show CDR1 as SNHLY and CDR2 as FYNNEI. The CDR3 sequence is CASSEGTDLSDF. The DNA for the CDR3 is TGTGCCAGCAGTGAAGGGACAGACCTCAGCGACTTC.

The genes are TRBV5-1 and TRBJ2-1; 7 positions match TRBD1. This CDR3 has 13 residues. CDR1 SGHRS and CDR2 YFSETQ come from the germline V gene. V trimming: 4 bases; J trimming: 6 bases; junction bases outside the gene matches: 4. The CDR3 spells CASSPNRGNEQFF. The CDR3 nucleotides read TGCGCCAGCAGCCCCAACAGGGGCAATGAGCAGTTCTTC.

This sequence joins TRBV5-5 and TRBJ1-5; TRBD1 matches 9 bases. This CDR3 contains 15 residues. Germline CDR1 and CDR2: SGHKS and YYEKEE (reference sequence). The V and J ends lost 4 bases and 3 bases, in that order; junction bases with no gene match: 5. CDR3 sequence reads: CASSAWTGDNQPQHF. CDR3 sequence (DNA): TGTGCCAGCAGCGCGTGGACAGGGGACAATCAGCCCCAGCATTTT. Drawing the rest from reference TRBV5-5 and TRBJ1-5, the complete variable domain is DAGVTQSPTHLIKTRGQQVTLRCSPISGHKSVSWYQQVLGQGPQFIFQYYEKEERGRGNFPDRFSARQFPNYSSELNVNALLLGDSALYLCASSAWTGDNQPQHFGDGTRLSIL.

Written as DNA, the CDR3 is TGTGCCAGCAGCTCCGTACGGGGGCCTCTCACAGATACGCAGTATTTT. Protein product: CASSSVRGPLTDTQYF. V and J are TRBV11-2 and TRBJ2-3; D is possibly TRBD1 or TRBD2 (6 bases each). V dropped 4 bases and J dropped 2 bases, with 16 bases sitting between them. Germline CDR1 reads SGHAT; CDR2 reads FQNNGV. This CDR3 spans 16 amino acids. Full variable domain (missing parts from reference TRBV11-2 and TRBJ2-3): EAGVAQSPRYKIIEKRQSVAFWCNPISGHATLYWYQQILGQGPKLLIQFQNNGVVDDSQLPKDRFSAERLKGVDSTLKIQPAKLEDSAVYLCASSSVRGPLTDTQYFGPGTRLTVL.

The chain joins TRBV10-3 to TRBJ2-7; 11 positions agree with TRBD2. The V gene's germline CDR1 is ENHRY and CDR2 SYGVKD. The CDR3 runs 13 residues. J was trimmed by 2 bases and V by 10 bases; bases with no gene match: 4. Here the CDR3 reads CATALAGAYEQYF. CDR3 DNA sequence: TGTGCCACCGCACTAGCGGGGGCCTACGAGCAGTACTTC.

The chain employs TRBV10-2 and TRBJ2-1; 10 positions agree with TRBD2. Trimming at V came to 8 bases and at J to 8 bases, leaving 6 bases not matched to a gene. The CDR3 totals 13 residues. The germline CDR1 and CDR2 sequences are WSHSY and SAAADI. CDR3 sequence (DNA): TGCGCCAGCGGGGTTAGCGGGGGGCATGAGCAGTTCTTC. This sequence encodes CASGVSGGHEQFF.

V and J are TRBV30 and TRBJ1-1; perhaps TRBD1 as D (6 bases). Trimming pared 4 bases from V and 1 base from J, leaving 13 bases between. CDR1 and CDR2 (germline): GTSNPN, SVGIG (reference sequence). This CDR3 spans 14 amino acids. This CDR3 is CAWTRDTRNTEAFF. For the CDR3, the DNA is TGTGCCTGGACTAGGGACACCCGGAACACTGAAGCTTTCTTT.

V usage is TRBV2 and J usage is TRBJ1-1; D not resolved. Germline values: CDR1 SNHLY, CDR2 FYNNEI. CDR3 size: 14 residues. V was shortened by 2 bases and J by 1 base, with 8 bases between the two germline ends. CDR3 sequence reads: CASSESPRNTEAFF. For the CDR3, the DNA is TGTGCCAGCAGTGAAAGCCCGCGGAACACTGAAGCTTTCTTT.

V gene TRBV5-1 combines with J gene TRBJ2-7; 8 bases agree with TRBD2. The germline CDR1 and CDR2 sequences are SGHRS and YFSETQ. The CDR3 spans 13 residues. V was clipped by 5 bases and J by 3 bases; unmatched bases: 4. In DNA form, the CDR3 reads TGCGCCAGCAGTCCCACTAGCGGCTACGAGCAGTACTTC. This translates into CASSPTSGYEQYF. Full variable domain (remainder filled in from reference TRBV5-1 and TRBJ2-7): KAGVTQTPRYLIKTRGQQVTLSCSPISGHRSVSWYQQTPGQGLQFLFEYFSETQRNKGNFPGRFSGRQFSNSRSEMNVSTLELGDSALYLCASSPTSGYEQYFGPGTRLTVT.

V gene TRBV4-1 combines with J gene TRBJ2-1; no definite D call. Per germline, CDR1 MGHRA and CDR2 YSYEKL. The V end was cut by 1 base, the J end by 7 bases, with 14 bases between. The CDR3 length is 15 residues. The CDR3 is CASSQGGVSPNEQFF. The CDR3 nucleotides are TGCGCCAGCAGCCAAGGAGGCGTGTCCCCTAATGAGCAGTTCTTC.

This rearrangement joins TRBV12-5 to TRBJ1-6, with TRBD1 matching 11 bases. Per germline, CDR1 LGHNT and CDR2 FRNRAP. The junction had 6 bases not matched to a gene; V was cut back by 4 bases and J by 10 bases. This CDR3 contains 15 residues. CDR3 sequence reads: CASGYGTGGLSPLHF. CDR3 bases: TGTGCTAGTGGTTATGGGACAGGGGGTTTGTCACCCCTCCACTTT.

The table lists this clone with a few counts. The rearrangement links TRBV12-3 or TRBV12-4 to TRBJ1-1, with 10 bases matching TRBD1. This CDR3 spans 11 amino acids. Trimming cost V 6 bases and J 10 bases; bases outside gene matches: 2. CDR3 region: CASSRTGGAFF. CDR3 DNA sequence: TGTGCCAGCAGCCGGACAGGGGGAGCTTTCTTT.

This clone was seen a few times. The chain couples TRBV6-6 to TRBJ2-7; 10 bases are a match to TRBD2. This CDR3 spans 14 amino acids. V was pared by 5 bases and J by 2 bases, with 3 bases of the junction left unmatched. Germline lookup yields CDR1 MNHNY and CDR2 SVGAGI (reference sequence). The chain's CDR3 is CASSRTSGTYEQYF. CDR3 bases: TGTGCCAGCAGTCGGACTAGCGGAACCTACGAGCAGTACTTC.

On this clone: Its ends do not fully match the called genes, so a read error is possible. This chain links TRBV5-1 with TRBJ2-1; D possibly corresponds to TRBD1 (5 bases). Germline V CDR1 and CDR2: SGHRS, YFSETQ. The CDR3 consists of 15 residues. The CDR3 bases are TGCGTCAGCAGCTTGCTCCAGGGCTCCTACAATGAGCAGTTCTTC. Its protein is CVSSLLQGSYNEQFF. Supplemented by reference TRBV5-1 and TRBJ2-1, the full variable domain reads KAGVTQTPRYLIKTRGQQVTLSCSPISGHRSVSWYQQTPGQGLQFLFEYFSETQRNKGNFPGRFSGRQFSNSRSEMNVSTLELGDSALYLCVSSLLQGSYNEQFFGPGTRLTVL.

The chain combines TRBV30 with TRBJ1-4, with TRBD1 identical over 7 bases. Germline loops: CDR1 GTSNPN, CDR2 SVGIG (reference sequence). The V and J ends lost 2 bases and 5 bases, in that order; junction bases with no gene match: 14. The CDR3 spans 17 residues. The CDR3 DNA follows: TGTGCCTGGAGTAGAGACAGGGCCTTCGTTGCGAATGAAAAACTGTTTTTT. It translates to CAWSRDRAFVANEKLFF.

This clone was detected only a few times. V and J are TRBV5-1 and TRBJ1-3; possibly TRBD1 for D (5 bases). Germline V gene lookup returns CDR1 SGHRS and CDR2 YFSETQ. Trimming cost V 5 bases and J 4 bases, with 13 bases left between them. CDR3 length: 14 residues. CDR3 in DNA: TGCGCCAGCAGGGAGACAGCGTCCGGAAACACCATATATTTT. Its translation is CASRETASGNTIYF.

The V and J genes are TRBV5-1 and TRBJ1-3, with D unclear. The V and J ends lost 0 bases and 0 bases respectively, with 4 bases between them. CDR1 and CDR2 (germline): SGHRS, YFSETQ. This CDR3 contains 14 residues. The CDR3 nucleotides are TGCGCCAGCAGCTTGGTTCCCTCTGGAAACACCATATATTTT. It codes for CASSLVPSGNTIYF. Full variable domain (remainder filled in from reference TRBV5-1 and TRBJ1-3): KAGVTQTPRYLIKTRGQQVTLSCSPISGHRSVSWYQQTPGQGLQFLFEYFSETQRNKGNFPGRFSGRQFSNSRSEMNVSTLELGDSALYLCASSLVPSGNTIYFGEGSWLTVV.

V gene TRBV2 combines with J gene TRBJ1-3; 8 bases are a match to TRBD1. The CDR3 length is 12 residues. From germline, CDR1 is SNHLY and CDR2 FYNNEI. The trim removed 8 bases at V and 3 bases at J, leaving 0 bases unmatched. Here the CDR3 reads CASGQGGNTIYF. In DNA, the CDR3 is TGTGCCAGCGGACAGGGTGGAAACACCATATATTTT.

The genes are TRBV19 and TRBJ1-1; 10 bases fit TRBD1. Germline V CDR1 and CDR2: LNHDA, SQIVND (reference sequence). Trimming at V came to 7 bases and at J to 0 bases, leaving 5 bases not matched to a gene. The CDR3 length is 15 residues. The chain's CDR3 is CASKTGGPMNTEAFF. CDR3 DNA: TGTGCCAGTAAGACAGGGGGCCCCATGAACACTGAAGCTTTCTTT.

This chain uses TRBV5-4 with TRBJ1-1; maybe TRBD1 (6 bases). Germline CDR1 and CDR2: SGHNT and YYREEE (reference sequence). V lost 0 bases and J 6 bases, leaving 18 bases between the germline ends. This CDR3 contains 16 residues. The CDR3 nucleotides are TGTGCCAGCAGCTTGGCTGCACAGGGTTTAGGGGCTGAAGCTTTCTTT. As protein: CASSLAAQGLGAEAFF.

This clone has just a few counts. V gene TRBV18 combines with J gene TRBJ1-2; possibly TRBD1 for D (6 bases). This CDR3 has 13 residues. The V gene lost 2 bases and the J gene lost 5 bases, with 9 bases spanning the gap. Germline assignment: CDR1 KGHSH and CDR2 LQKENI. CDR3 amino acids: CASSPGGRYGYTF. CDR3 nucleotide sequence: TGTGCCAGCTCACCAGGGGGGCGTTATGGCTACACCTTC. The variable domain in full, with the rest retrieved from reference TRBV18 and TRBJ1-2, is NAGVMQNPRHLVRRRGQEARLRCSPMKGHSHVYWYRQLPEEGLKFMVYLQKENIIDESGMPKERFSAEFPKEGPSILRIQQVVRGDSAAYFCASSPGGRYGYTFGSGTRLTVV.

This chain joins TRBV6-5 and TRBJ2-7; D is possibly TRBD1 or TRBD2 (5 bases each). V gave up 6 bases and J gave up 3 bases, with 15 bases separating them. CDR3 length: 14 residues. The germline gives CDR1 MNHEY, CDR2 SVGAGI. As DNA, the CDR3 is TGTGCCAGCAGCCGGGGAACAGGATTCTACGAGCAGTACTTC. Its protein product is CASSRGTGFYEQYF.

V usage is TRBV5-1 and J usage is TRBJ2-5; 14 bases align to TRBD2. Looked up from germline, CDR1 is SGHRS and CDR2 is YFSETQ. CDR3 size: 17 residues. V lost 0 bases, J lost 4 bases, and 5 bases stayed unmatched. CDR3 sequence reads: CASSLAQGLAGVETQYF. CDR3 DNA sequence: TGCGCCAGCAGCTTGGCCCAGGGACTAGCGGGAGTAGAGACCCAGTACTTC.

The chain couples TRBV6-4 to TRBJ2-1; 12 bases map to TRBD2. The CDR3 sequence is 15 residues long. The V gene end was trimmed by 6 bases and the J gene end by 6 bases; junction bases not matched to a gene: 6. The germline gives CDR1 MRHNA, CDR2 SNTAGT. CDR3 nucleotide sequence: TGTGCCAGCAGCGCTTCTAGCGGGGGGGCCAATGAGCAGTTCTTC. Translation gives CASSASSGGANEQFF.

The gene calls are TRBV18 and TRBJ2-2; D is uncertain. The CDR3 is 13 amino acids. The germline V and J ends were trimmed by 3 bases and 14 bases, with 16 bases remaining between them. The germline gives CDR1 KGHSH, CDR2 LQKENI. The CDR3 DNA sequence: TGTGCCAGCTCACCCATGGACCTCCCCGCCCTGTTTTTT. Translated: CASSPMDLPALFF.

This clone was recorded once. The CDR3 sequence is CASSYSMTYSGEQFF. DNA for the CDR3: TGTGCCAGCAGTTACTCGATGACCTATTCGGGTGAGCAGTTCTTC. The V call is TRBV6-2 or TRBV6-3, the J call TRBJ2-1; D unclear. The CDR3 spans 15 residues. V lost 0 bases and J 9 bases, leaving 15 bases between the germline ends. The germline CDR1 and CDR2 sequences are MNHEY and SVGEGT.